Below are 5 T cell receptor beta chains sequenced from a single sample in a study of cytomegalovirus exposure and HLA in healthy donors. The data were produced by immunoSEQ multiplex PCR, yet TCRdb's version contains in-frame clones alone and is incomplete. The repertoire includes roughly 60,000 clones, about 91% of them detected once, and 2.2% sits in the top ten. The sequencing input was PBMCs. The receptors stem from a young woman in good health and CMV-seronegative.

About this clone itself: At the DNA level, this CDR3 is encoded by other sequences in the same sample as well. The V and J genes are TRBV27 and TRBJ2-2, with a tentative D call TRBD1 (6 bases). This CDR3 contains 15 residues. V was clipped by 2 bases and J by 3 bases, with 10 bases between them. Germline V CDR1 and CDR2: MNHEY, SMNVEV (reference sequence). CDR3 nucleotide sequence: TGTGCCAGCAGTTTAAGGGGGAGAGACACCGGGGAGCTGTTTTTT. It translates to CASSLRGRDTGELFF.

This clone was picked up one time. CDR3 sequence reads: CASPLGDTSSYEQYF. The CDR3 DNA follows: TGCGCCAGCCCCCTGGGAGACACAAGCAGCTACGAGCAGTACTTC. J is TRBJ2-7 and V is TRBV23-1; perhaps TRBD2 as D (5 bases). TRBV23-1 is identified as an open reading frame with a role that is uncertain. V was clipped by 8 bases and J by 3 bases, with 20 bases between them. The CDR3 spans 15 residues.

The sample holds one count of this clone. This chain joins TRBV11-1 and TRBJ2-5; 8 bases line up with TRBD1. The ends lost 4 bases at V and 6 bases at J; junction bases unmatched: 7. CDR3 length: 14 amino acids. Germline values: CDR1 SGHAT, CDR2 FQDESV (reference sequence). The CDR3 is CASSSIRGRQTQYF. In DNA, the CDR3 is TGTGCCAGCAGCTCTATCAGGGGGCGACAGACCCAGTACTTC.

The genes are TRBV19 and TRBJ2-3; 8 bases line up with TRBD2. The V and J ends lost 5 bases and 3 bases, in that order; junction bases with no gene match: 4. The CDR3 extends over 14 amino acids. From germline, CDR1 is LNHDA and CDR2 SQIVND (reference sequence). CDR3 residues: CASSRTSQTDTQYF. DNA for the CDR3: TGTGCCAGTAGTCGGACTAGCCAAACAGATACGCAGTATTTT.

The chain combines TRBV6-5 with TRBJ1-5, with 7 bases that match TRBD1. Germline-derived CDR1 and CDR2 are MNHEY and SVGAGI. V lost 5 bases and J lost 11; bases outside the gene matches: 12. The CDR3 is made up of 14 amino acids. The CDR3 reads CASSKTGRVGSQHF. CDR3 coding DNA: TGTGCCAGCAGTAAGACAGGGCGGGTGGGGTCCCAGCATTTT.